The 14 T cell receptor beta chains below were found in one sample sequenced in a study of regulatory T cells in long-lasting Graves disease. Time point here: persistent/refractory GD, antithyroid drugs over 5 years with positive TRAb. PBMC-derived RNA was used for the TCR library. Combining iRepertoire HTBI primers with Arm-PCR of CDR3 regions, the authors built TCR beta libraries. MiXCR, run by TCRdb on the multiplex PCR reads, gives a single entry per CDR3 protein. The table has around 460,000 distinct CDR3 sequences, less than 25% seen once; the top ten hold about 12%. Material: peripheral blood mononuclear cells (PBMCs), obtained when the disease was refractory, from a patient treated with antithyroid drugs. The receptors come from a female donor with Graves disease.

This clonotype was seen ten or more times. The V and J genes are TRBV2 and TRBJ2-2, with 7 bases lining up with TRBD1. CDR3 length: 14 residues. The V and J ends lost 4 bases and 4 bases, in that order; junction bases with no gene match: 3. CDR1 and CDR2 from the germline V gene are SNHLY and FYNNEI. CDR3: CASSVRTGTGELFF. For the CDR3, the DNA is TGTGCCAGCAGTGTCAGGACAGGCACCGGGGAGCTGTTTTTT.

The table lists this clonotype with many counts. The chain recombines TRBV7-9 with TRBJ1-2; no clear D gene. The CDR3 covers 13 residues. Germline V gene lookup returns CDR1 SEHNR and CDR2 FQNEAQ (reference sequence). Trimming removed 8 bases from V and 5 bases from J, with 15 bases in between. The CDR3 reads CASRDDRGYGYTF. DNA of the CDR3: TGTGCCAGCCGAGATGATAGAGGGTATGGCTACACCTTC.

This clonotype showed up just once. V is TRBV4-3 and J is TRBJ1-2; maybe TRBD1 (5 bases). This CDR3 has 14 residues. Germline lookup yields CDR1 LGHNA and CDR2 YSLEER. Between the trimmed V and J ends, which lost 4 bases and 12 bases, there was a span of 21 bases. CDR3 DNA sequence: TGCGCCAGCAGCCTCGGGACGTCTTTAGTCGAGAACACCTTC. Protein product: CASSLGTSLVENTF.

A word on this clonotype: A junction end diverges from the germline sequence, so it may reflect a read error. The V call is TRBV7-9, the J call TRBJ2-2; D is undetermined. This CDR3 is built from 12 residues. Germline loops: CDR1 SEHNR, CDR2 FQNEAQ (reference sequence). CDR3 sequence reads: CASSVMTGELFF. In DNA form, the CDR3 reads TGCGCCAGCAGCGTCATGACCGGGGAGCTGTTTTTT.

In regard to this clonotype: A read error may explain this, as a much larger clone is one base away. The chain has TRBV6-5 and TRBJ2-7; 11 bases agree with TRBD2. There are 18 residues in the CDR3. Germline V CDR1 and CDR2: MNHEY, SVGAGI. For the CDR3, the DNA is TGTGCCAGCAGTTACGAATCTAGCGGGAGGCTCGACTCCTGCGAGCAGTACTTC. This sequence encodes CASSYESSGRLDSCEQYF.

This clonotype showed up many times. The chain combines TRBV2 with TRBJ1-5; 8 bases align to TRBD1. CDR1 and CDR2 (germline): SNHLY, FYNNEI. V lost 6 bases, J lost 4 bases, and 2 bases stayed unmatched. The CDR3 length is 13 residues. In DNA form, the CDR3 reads TGTGCCAGCAGGCACAGGGGGAATCAGCCCCAGCATTTT. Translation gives CASRHRGNQPQHF.

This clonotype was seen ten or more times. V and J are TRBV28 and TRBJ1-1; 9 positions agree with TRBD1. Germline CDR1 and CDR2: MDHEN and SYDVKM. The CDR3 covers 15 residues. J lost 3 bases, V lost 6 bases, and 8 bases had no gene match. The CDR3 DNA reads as TGTGCCAGCAGCCCCGGGGACAGGGTGTACACTGAAGCTTTCTTT. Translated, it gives CASSPGDRVYTEAFF. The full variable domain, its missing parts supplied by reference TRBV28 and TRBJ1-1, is DVKVTQSSRYLVKRTGEKVFLECVQDMDHENMFWYRQDPGLGLRLIYFSYDVKMKEKGDIPEGYSVSREKKERFSLILESASTNQTSMYLCASSPGDRVYTEAFFGQGTRLTVV.

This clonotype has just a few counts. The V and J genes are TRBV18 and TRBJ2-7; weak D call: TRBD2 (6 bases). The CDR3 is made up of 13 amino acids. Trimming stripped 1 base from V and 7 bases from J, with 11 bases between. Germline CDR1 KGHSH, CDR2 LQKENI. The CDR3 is CASSPLAGGEQYF. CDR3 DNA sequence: TGTGCCAGCTCACCACTAGCTGGGGGGGAGCAGTACTTC.

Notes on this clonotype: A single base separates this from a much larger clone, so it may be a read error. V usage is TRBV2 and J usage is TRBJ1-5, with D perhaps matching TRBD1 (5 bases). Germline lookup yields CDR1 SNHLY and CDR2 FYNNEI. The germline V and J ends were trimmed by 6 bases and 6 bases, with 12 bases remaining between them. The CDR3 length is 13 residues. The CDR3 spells CASRSRAGQPQHF. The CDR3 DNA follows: TGTGCCAGCAGATCCAGGGCTGGTCAGCCCCAGCATTTT. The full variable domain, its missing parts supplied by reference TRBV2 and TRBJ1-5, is EPEVTQTPSHQVTQMGQEVILRCVPISNHLYFYWYRQILGQKVEFLVSFYNNEISEKSEIFDDQFSVERPDGSNFTLKIRSTKLEDSAMYFCASRSRAGQPQHFGDGTRLSIL.

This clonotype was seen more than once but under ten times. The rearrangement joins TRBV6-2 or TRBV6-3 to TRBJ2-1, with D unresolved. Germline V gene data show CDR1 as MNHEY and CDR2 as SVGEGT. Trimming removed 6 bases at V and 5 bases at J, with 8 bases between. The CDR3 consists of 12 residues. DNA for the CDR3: TGTGCCAGCAGACTTTCCGACAATGAGCAGTTCTTC. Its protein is CASRLSDNEQFF.

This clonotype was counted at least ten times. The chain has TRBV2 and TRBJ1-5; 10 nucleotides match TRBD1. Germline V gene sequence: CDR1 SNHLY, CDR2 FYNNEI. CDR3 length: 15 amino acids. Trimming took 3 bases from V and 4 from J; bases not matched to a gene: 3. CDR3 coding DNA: TGTGCCAGCAGTGACAGGACAGGGGGGAATCAGCCCCAGCATTTT. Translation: CASSDRTGGNQPQHF.

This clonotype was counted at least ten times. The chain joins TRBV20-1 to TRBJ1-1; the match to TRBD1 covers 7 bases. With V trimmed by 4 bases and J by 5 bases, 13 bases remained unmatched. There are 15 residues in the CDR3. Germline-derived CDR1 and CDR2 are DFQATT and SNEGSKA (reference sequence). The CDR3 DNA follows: TGCAGTGCTACCTTACAAGGGGGCGCGAGAACTGAAGCTTTCTTT. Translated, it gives CSATLQGGARTEAFF.

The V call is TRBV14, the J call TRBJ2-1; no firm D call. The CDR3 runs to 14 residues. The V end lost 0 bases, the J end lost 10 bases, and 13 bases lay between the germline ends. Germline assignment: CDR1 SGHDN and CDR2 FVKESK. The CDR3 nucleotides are TGTGCCAGCAGCCAAGATTACGCGAGACACGAGCAGTTCTTC. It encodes CASSQDYARHEQFF.

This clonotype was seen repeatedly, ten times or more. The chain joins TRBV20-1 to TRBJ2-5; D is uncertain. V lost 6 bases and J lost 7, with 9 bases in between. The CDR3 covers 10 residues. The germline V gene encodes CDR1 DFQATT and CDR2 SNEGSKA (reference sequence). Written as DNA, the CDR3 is TGCAGTGCCAGGATGGGGACCCAGTACTTC. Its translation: CSARMGTQYF.